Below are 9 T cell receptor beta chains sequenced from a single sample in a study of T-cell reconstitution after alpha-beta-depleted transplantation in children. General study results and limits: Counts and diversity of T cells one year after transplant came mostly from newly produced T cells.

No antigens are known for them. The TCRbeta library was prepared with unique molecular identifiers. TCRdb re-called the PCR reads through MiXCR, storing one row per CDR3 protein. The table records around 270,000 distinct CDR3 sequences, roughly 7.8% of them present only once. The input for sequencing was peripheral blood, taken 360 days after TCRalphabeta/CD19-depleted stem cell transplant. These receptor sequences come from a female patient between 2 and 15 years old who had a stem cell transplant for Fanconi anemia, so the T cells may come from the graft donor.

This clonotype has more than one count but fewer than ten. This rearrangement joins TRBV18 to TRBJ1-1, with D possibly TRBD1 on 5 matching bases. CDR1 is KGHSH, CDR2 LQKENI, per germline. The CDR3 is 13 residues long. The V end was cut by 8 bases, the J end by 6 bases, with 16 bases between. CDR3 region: CASSAGPRAEAFF. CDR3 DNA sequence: TGTGCCAGCAGCGCGGGGCCGAGGGCTGAAGCTTTCTTT.

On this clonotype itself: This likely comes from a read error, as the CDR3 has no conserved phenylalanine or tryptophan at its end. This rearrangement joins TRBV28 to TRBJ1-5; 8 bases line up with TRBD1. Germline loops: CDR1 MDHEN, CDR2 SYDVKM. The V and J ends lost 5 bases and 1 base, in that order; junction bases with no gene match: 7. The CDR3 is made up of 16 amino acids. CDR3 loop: CASSTHQGASNQPQHV. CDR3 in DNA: TGTGCCAGCAGTACGCATCAGGGGGCGAGCAATCAGCCCCAGCATGTT.

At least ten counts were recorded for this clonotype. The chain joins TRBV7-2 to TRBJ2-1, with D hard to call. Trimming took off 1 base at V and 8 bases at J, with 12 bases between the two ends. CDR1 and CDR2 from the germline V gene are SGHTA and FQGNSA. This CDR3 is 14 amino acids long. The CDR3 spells CASSLGISWDEQFF. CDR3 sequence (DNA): TGTGCCAGCAGCTTAGGGATTAGTTGGGATGAGCAGTTCTTC.

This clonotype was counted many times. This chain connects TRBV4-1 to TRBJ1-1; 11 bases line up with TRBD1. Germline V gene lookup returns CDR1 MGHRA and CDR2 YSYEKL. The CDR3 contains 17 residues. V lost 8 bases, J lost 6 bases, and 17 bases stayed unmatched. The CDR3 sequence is CASLNPRTGGGWSEAFF. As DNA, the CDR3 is TGCGCCAGCCTTAACCCCCGGACAGGGGGCGGATGGTCTGAAGCTTTCTTT.

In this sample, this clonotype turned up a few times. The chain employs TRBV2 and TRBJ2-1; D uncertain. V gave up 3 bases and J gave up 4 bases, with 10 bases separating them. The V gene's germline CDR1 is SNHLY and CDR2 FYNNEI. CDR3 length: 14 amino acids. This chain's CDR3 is CASSELVPYNEQFF. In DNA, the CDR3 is TGTGCCAGCAGTGAGCTTGTACCTTACAATGAGCAGTTCTTC.

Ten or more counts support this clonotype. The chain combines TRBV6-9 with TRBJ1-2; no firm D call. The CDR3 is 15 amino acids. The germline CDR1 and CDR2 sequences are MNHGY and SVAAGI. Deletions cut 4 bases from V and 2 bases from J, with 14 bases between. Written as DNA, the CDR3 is TGTGCCAGCAGTTTCGGAAAGAACTACAACTATGGCTACACCTTC. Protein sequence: CASSFGKNYNYGYTF.

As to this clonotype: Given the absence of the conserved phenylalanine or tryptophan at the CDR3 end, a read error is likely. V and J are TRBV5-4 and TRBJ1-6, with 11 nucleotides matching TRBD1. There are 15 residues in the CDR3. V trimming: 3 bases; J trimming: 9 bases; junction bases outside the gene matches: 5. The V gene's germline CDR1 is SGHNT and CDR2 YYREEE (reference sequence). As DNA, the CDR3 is TGTGCCAGCAGCTCCGGGACAGGGGGGATTTCACCCCTCCACTGT. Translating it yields CASSSGTGGISPLHC.

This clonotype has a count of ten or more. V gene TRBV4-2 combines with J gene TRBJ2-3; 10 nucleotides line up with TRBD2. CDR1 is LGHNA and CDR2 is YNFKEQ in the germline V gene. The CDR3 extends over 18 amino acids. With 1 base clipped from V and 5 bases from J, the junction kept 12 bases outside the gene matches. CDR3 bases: TGTGCCAGCAGCCAAGTAATAGCGGGGGGTCTCGTAGGAGATACGCAGTATTTT. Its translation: CASSQVIAGGLVGDTQYF.

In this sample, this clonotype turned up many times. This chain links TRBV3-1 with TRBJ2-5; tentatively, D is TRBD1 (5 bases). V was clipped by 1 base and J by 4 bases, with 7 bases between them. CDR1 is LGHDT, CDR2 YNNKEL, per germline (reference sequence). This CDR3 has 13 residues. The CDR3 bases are TGTGCCAGCAGCCAAGTCAGGGCAGAGACCCAGTACTTC. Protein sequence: CASSQVRAETQYF.